Listed here are 2 T cell receptor beta chains from one sample, sequenced in a study of molecular identifiers for immune sequencing clone quantification. TCRdb ran MiXCR on the PCR reads and lists one entry per CDR3 protein. Of some 41,000 distinct CDR3 sequences in the sample, 18% were seen once. Source material: naive CD8+ T cells from blood, with Jurkat cell RNA spiked in. As to subset: FACS-sorted CD8+CD4-CCR7+CD45RA+ naive T cells. The receptors derive from a human donor in good health. Some libraries in this study had Jurkat cell RNA spiked in.

This clonotype was counted at least ten times. V usage is TRBV11-2 and J usage is TRBJ1-1, with 8 bases that match TRBD1. Germline CDR1 and CDR2: SGHAT and FQNNGV. The V and J ends lost 2 bases and 8 bases, in that order; junction bases with no gene match: 7. The CDR3 contains 14 residues. CDR3 sequence (DNA): TGTGCCAGCAGCTTATTCTACAGGGGGGGAGAAGCTTTCTTT. Amino acid sequence: CASSLFYRGGEAFF.

Many counts were recorded for this clonotype. This chain links TRBV29-1 with TRBJ1-4; D call uncertain. The last part of the DNA fits TRBJ2-2 better; the J call may be wrong. The CDR3 is made up of 12 amino acids. Germline lookup yields CDR1 SQVTM and CDR2 ANQGSEA. CDR3: CSVECETGELFF. DNA for the CDR3: TGCAGCGTTGAATGTGAGACAGGGGAGCTGTTTTTT.